The entry that follows covers one TCR beta chain sequence. Its antigen is not identified. The entry originates in a study of T-cell memory formation after mild COVID-19. Study-wide points: Researchers report contracting CD4+ clones mostly in CM and EM, with CD8+ clones in EMRA.

TCRdb called the 5' RACE reads again in MiXCR, with one record for every CDR3 protein. The table lists about 160,000 distinct CDR3 sequences, 30% to 35% of them singletons. Sequenced sample: PBMCs or a T cell subset sorted from them (not recorded which). The receptor was derived from an adult woman who had mild COVID-19 (a few samples of this study predate the infection). Cell type and time point are not known.

CDR3 DNA: TGTGCCAGCAGAAGGGTAGCGGGACCCGGGGAGCTGTTTTTT. This translates into CASRRVAGPGELFF. The chain employs TRBV27 and TRBJ2-2; 8 bases align to TRBD2. The CDR3 covers 14 residues. The trim removed 6 bases at V and 6 bases at J, leaving 6 bases unmatched. Germline V gene data show CDR1 as MNHEY and CDR2 as SMNVEV (reference sequence).